One and the same sample provided the 31 T cell receptor beta chains below, sequenced in a study of blood T cell repertoires in COVID-19. Some clones are missing from TCRdb's copy, which holds only in-frame ones; the method was immunoSEQ multiplex PCR. Of approximately 260,000 clones in the sample, approximately 87% were seen once. The sequenced sample consisted of peripheral blood. Receptors originate from a man in his 60s who had recovered from COVID-19.

The CDR3 region is CASSLEGGVNEQFF. DNA for the CDR3: TGTGCCAGCAGCTTGGAAGGGGGGGTTAATGAGCAGTTCTTC. The chain combines TRBV5-6 with TRBJ2-1; the D gene is possibly TRBD2 (7 bases). V was shortened by 0 bases and J by 7 bases, with 11 bases between the two germline ends. Germline-derived CDR1 and CDR2 are SGHDT and YYEEEE. The CDR3 totals 14 residues.

V is TRBV5-1 and J is TRBJ1-1, with 8 bases lining up with TRBD1. CDR1 is SGHRS, CDR2 YFSETQ, per germline. After removal of 1 base from V and 3 bases from J, the junction contained 11 bases not matched to a gene. The length of the CDR3 is 17 residues. The CDR3, as DNA: TGCGCCAGCAGCTTGTTCGTCGGCAGGGGGCTTGACACTGAAGCTTTCTTT. Protein: CASSLFVGRGLDTEAFF. The full variable domain, completed using reference TRBV5-1 and TRBJ1-1, is KAGVTQTPRYLIKTRGQQVTLSCSPISGHRSVSWYQQTPGQGLQFLFEYFSETQRNKGNFPGRFSGRQFSNSRSEMNVSTLELGDSALYLCASSLFVGRGLDTEAFFGQGTRLTVV.

V and J are TRBV9 and TRBJ2-3, with 7 bases aligning to TRBD2. Germline trimming cut 0 bases from V and 6 bases from J; bases unmatched to any gene: 10. The CDR3 is 16 residues long. The germline CDR1 and CDR2 sequences are SGDLS and YYNGEE. The CDR3, as DNA: TGTGCCAGCAGCGTAGCTCAGGGAGGGCCCTACGATACGCAGTATTTT. Translation gives CASSVAQGGPYDTQYF.

The V and J genes are TRBV11-1 and TRBJ2-1; 12 positions match TRBD2. Germline V gene lookup returns CDR1 SGHAT and CDR2 FQDESV (reference sequence). The CDR3 loop spans 14 amino acids. The junction had 7 bases not matched to a gene; V was cut back by 8 bases and J by 8 bases. CDR3: CASSLAGGTDEQFF. As DNA, the CDR3 is TGTGCCAGCTCACTAGCGGGGGGAACCGATGAGCAGTTCTTC.

This sequence joins TRBV19 and TRBJ1-3, with 7 bases matching TRBD1. Losses at the gene ends were 4 bases for V and 12 bases for J; bases not matched to a gene: 6. The CDR3 has 12 residues. CDR1 and CDR2 from the germline V gene are LNHDA and SQIVND (reference sequence). Here the CDR3 reads CASSTGTAFIYF. DNA of the CDR3: TGTGCCAGTAGTACCGGGACAGCTTTCATATATTTT. The entire variable domain, with the rest obtained from reference TRBV19 and TRBJ1-3, is as follows: DGGITQSPKYLFRKEGQNVTLSCEQNLNHDAMYWYRQDPGQGLRLIYYSQIVNDFQKGDIAEGYSVSREKKESFPLTVTSAQKNPTAFYLCASSTGTAFIYFGEGSWLTVV.

The chain uses TRBV6-5 and TRBJ1-5; a possible D gene is TRBD1 (6 bases). This CDR3 contains 15 residues. Germline loops: CDR1 MNHEY, CDR2 SVGAGI. V lost 6 bases to trimming and J lost 2 bases, with 14 bases between them. The CDR3 DNA reads TGTGCCAGCAGGGGTTACAGGGCTGGCAATCAGCCCCAGCATTTT. This encodes CASRGYRAGNQPQHF.

This clone was detected only a few times. J is TRBJ1-1 and V is TRBV18; D call uncertain. Trimming removed 0 bases at V and 7 bases at J, with 9 bases between. The CDR3 is 13 residues long. Per the germline V gene, CDR1 is KGHSH and CDR2 is LQKENI. CDR3 loop: CASSPPSTDEAFF. The CDR3 bases are TGTGCCAGCTCACCACCATCTACCGATGAAGCTTTCTTT.

V gene TRBV7-2 combines with J gene TRBJ1-2, with unresolved D. The germline CDR1 and CDR2 sequences are SGHTA and FQGNSA. CDR3 length equals 13 residues. V was trimmed by 0 bases and J by 2 bases, leaving 4 bases between them. DNA of the CDR3: TGTGCCAGCAGCTTAGCAGCCAACTATGGCTACACCTTC. Translation: CASSLAANYGYTF. Full variable domain (missing parts from reference TRBV7-2 and TRBJ1-2): GAGVSQSPSNKVTEKGKDVELRCDPISGHTALYWYRQSLGQGLEFLIYFQGNSAPDKSGLPSDRFSAERTGGSVSTLTIQRTQQEDSAVYLCASSLAANYGYTFGSGTRLTVV.

On this clone: A read error may account for a junction end that differs from germline. Distinct nucleotide sequences in the sample also encode this CDR3. This chain joins TRBV11-2 and TRBJ1-2; TRBD1 matches 7 bases. Germline CDR1 and CDR2: SGHAT and FQNNGV. The CDR3 loop spans 14 amino acids. The CDR3 loop reads CASSRGGANYGYTF. As DNA, the CDR3 is TGTGCCAGCAGCCGAGGGGGCGCCAACTATGGCTACACTTTC. The full variable domain, in which reference TRBV11-2 and TRBJ1-2 provide the parts outside the CDR3, is EAGVAQSPRYKIIEKRQSVAFWCNPISGHATLYWYQQILGQGPKLLIQFQNNGVVDDSQLPKDRFSAERLKGVDSTLKIQPAKLEDSAVYLCASSRGGANYGYTFGSGTRLTVV.

This chain connects TRBV10-3 to TRBJ2-7; 10 nucleotides align to TRBD2. With V trimmed by 4 bases and J by 6 bases, 27 bases remained unmatched. CDR3 length equals 21 residues. The germline CDR1 and CDR2 sequences are ENHRY and SYGVKD. The CDR3 DNA follows: TGTGCCATCAGTGTTTCTGGGCCCTACTCTAGCGGGAGAGGGGTGTCGCGCGAGCAGTACTTC. This encodes CAISVSGPYSSGRGVSREQYF.

The chain combines TRBV5-1 with TRBJ2-3; D remains ambiguous. Germline lookup yields CDR1 SGHRS and CDR2 YFSETQ. Deletions cut 3 bases from V and 3 bases from J, with 17 bases between. The CDR3 sequence is 16 residues long. The CDR3: CASSSGFTQKTDTQYF. The CDR3 DNA sequence: TGCGCCAGCAGCTCGGGTTTTACTCAAAAGACAGATACGCAGTATTTT.

V gene TRBV4-1 combines with J gene TRBJ1-3, with D unclear. Germline loops: CDR1 MGHRA, CDR2 YSYEKL. Trimming cost V 6 bases and J 0 bases, with 3 bases left between them. This CDR3 has 12 residues. The CDR3 DNA sequence: TGCGCCAGCAGGAGCTCTGGAAACACCATATATTTT. It encodes CASRSSGNTIYF.

The genes are TRBV19 and TRBJ2-7, with 11 bases that match TRBD1. Per germline, CDR1 LNHDA and CDR2 SQIVND (reference sequence). Germline trimming cut 4 bases from V and 3 bases from J; bases unmatched to any gene: 8. This CDR3 has 16 residues. The CDR3 bases are TGTGCCAGTAGTACTCGGACAGGGGGCCCCGTCTACGAGCAGTACTTC. It encodes CASSTRTGGPVYEQYF.

The CDR3 nucleotides are TGTGCCAGCAGTTACTCGTTACTAGGGAGCACCGGGGAGCTGTTTTTT. Protein product: CASSYSLLGSTGELFF. The chain uses TRBV6-5 and TRBJ2-2; a weak D match, TRBD2 (5 bases). V shed 0 bases and J shed 4 bases, with 12 bases lying between them. Germline-derived CDR1 and CDR2 are MNHEY and SVGAGI. The CDR3 consists of 16 residues.

The chain combines TRBV18 with TRBJ2-3; TRBD1 agrees at 10 bases. J lost 9 bases, V lost 3 bases, and 0 bases had no gene match. Germline assignment: CDR1 KGHSH and CDR2 LQKENI. This CDR3 contains 12 residues. CDR3 coding DNA: TGTGCCAGCTCACCGGACAGGGGGACGCAGTATTTT. It codes for CASSPDRGTQYF. Using reference TRBV18 and TRBJ2-3 for the parts outside the CDR3, the full variable domain is NAGVMQNPRHLVRRRGQEARLRCSPMKGHSHVYWYRQLPEEGLKFMVYLQKENIIDESGMPKERFSAEFPKEGPSILRIQQVVRGDSAAYFCASSPDRGTQYFGPGTRLTVL.

This clone showed up just once. The chain employs TRBV7-9 and TRBJ2-5; D remains ambiguous. Germline V gene lookup returns CDR1 SEHNR and CDR2 FQNEAQ (reference sequence). The ends were cut back, 5 bases at V and 2 bases at J, with 9 bases in the middle. This CDR3 is 13 amino acids long. The CDR3 loop is CASSPKTQETQYF. In DNA form, the CDR3 reads TGTGCCAGCAGCCCTAAGACTCAAGAGACCCAGTACTTC.

The chain couples TRBV4-1 to TRBJ2-7; 8 bases fit TRBD1. CDR3 length equals 15 residues. The germline V gene encodes CDR1 MGHRA and CDR2 YSYEKL. The junction had 9 bases not matched to a gene; V was cut back by 3 bases and J by 5 bases. The CDR3 bases are TGCGCCAGCAGCCACCTCGGACAGGGTAACCACGAGCAGTACTTC. Protein: CASSHLGQGNHEQYF.

This clone was seen only a few times. The rearrangement links TRBV30 to TRBJ1-4; D is possibly TRBD1 (6 bases). The CDR3 runs to 14 residues. V was shortened by 3 bases and J by 4 bases, with 12 bases between the two germline ends. Looked up from germline, CDR1 is GTSNPN and CDR2 is SVGIG (reference sequence). The CDR3, as DNA: TGTGCCTGGAGCTCCGACAGGCTTAATGAAAAACTGTTTTTT. Translated: CAWSSDRLNEKLFF.

The V and J genes are TRBV12-3 or TRBV12-4 and TRBJ2-5, with a possible D match to TRBD1 (5 bases). The germline V and J ends were trimmed by 7 bases and 3 bases, with 12 bases remaining between them. This CDR3 has 13 residues. CDR3 nucleotide sequence: TGTGCCAGCACCAAGGGGCTCAAAGAGACCCAGTACTTC. Encoded protein: CASTKGLKETQYF.

The rearrangement links TRBV7-6 to TRBJ2-2, with 10 bases that match TRBD2. The junction had 11 bases not matched to a gene; V was cut back by 5 bases and J by 8 bases. CDR3 length equals 16 residues. Germline V gene data show CDR1 as SGHVS and CDR2 as FNYEAQ. The CDR3 spells CASSREREGLSGELFF. Written as DNA, the CDR3 is TGTGCCAGCAGCCGGGAGCGGGAGGGCCTTTCTGGGGAGCTGTTTTTT.

The rearrangement uses TRBV6-1 and TRBJ2-2; TRBD2 matches at 9 bases. There are 16 residues in the CDR3. The V and J ends lost 3 bases and 4 bases, in that order; junction bases with no gene match: 6. Germline CDR1 and CDR2: MNHNS and SASEGT. The DNA of the CDR3 is TGTGCCAGCAGTGAGGGTAGCGGGAGACCCACCGGGGAGCTGTTTTTT. It codes for CASSEGSGRPTGELFF.

The V and J genes are TRBV6-5 and TRBJ1-1; 8 bases agree with TRBD1. Germline values: CDR1 MNHEY, CDR2 SVGAGI. Trimming cost V 10 bases and J 1 base; bases outside gene matches: 8. The CDR3 contains 14 residues. CDR3 protein: CATRSGTGNTEAFF. The CDR3 nucleotides read TGTGCCACCAGGTCCGGGACAGGGAACACTGAAGCTTTCTTT.

This rearrangement joins TRBV5-5 to TRBJ1-1; D is unresolved. Germline V gene lookup returns CDR1 SGHKS and CDR2 YYEKEE (reference sequence). The CDR3 has 16 residues. Trimming stripped 5 bases from V and 0 bases from J, with 17 bases between. CDR3 coding DNA: TGTGCCAGCAGAGCCGGGATTCCTCTAATGAACACTGAAGCTTTCTTT. Residues: CASRAGIPLMNTEAFF.

This clone was observed a single time. The chain joins TRBV29-1 to TRBJ1-2, with 8 bases fitting TRBD1. Germline V gene sequence: CDR1 SQVTM, CDR2 ANQGSEA. CDR3 length: 15 amino acids. With 1 base clipped from V and 5 bases from J, the junction kept 9 bases outside the gene matches. The CDR3 nucleotides are TGCAGCGTTGAAGCTTGGCACAGGGGGAAATATGGCTACACCTTC. As protein: CSVEAWHRGKYGYTF.

The gene calls are TRBV18 and TRBJ2-5; 13 bases agree with TRBD2. V lost 1 base to trimming and J lost 5 bases; unmatched junction nucleotides: 4. The CDR3 sequence is 16 residues long. The germline V gene has CDR1 KGHSH and CDR2 LQKENI. The CDR3 loop is CASSPRLAGGLETQYF. The CDR3 DNA follows: TGTGCCAGCTCACCACGACTAGCGGGGGGTTTGGAGACCCAGTACTTC.

This rearrangement joins TRBV29-1 to TRBJ1-5; a possible D gene is TRBD1 (5 bases). In germline, CDR1 is SQVTM, CDR2 ANQGSEA. The CDR3 totals 13 residues. Trimming removed 5 bases at V and 3 bases at J, with 11 bases between. The CDR3 is CSVLEGVNQPQHF. In nucleotides, the CDR3 is TGCAGCGTTTTGGAAGGGGTCAATCAGCCCCAGCATTTT.

This clone was recorded once. The V call is TRBV5-4, the J call TRBJ2-1; TRBD2 matches 7 bases. Germline V gene lookup returns CDR1 SGHNT and CDR2 YYREEE (reference sequence). This CDR3 has 14 residues. Trimming cost V 1 base and J 7 bases; bases outside gene matches: 5. The DNA of the CDR3 is TGTGCCAGCAGCTTGATCGGGGAGGGAAATGAGCAGTTCTTC. Encoded protein: CASSLIGEGNEQFF.

V usage is TRBV27 and J usage is TRBJ1-1, with a possible D match to TRBD1 (5 bases). The CDR3 has 13 amino acids. V was trimmed by 2 bases and J by 11 bases, leaving 15 bases between them. Germline-derived CDR1 and CDR2 are MNHEY and SMNVEV (reference sequence). This CDR3 is CASSLISGLAAFF. The CDR3 nucleotides are TGTGCCAGCAGTTTAATTTCAGGGCTCGCGGCTTTCTTT.

The rearrangement links TRBV28 to TRBJ2-3; 10 bases are a match to TRBD2. CDR3 length equals 16 residues. Trimming took 4 bases from V and 1 from J; bases not matched to a gene: 5. Germline lookup yields CDR1 MDHEN and CDR2 SYDVKM. CDR3 sequence: CASSWQRGGGTDTQYF. DNA for the CDR3: TGTGCCAGCAGTTGGCAGCGGGGGGGCGGCACAGATACGCAGTATTTT. Looking up the rest from reference TRBV28 and TRBJ2-3 gives the full variable domain: DVKVTQSSRYLVKRTGEKVFLECVQDMDHENMFWYRQDPGLGLRLIYFSYDVKMKEKGDIPEGYSVSREKKERFSLILESASTNQTSMYLCASSWQRGGGTDTQYFGPGTRLTVL.

The chain recombines TRBV18 with TRBJ2-5; tentatively, D is TRBD2 (6 bases). Germline V gives CDR1 KGHSH, CDR2 LQKENI. The CDR3 is made up of 14 amino acids. V was pared by 3 bases and J by 4 bases, with 12 bases between. CDR3 protein: CASSPGLQGETQYF. The CDR3 nucleotides are TGTGCCAGCTCACCGGGACTCCAGGGAGAGACCCAGTACTTC.

The V call is TRBV27, the J call TRBJ1-2; unclear D gene. Trimming took off 6 bases at V and 4 bases at J, with 18 bases between the two ends. Germline V lookup: CDR1 MNHEY, CDR2 SMNVEV (reference sequence). This CDR3 has 15 residues. CDR3 loop: CASRILTGSSYGYTF. The CDR3 coding sequence is TGTGCCAGCAGAATTCTCACGGGGTCAAGCTATGGCTACACCTTC.